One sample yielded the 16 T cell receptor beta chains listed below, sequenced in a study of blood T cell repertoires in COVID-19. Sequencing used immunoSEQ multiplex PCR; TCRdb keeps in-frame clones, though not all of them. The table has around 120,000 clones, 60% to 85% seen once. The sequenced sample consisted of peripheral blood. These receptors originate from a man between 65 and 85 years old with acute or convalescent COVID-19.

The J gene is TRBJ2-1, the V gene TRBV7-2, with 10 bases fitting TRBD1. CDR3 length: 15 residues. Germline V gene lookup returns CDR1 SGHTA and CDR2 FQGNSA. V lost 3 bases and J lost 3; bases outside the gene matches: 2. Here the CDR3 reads CASSFGTGVYNEQFF. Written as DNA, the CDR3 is TGTGCCAGCAGCTTCGGGACAGGGGTCTACAATGAGCAGTTCTTC.

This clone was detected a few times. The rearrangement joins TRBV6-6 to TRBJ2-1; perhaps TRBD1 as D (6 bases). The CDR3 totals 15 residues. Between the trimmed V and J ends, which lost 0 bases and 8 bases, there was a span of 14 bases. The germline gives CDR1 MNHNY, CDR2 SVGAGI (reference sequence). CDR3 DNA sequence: TGTGCCAGCAGTTACTCGAAGGGCAGGGGTCATGAGCAGTTCTTC. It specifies CASSYSKGRGHEQFF.

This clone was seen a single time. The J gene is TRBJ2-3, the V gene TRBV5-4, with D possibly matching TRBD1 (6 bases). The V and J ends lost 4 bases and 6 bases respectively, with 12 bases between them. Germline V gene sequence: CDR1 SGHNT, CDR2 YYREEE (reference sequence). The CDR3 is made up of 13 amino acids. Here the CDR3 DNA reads TGTGCCAGCAGCGGGGGACATTTGGATACGCAGTATTTT. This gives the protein CASSGGHLDTQYF.

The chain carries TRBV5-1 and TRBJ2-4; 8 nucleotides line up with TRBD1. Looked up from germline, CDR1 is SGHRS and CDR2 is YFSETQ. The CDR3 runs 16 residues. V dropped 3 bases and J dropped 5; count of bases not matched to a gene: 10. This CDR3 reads CASSWGPRGPQNIQYF. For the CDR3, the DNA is TGCGCCAGCAGCTGGGGGCCCAGGGGGCCCCAAAACATTCAGTACTTC.

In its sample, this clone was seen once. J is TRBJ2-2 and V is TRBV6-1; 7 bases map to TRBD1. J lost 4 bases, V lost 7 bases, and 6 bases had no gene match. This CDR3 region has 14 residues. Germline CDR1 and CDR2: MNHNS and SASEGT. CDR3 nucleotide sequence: TGTGCCAGCAACCTCCGGGACAGCACCGGGGAGCTGTTTTTT. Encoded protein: CASNLRDSTGELFF.

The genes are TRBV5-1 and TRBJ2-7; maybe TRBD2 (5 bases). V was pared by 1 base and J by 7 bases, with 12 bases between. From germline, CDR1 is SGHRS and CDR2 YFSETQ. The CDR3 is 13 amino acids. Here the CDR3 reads CASSLRRGKEQYF. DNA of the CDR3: TGCGCCAGCAGCTTGCGTCGGGGAAAGGAGCAGTACTTC.

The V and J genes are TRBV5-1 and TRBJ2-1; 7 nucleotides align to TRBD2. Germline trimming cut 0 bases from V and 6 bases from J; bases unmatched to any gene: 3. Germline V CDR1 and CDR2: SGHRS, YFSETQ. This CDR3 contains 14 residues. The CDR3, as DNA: TGCGCCAGCAGCTTGGGGACTAGGGGCAATGAGCAGTTCTTC. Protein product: CASSLGTRGNEQFF.

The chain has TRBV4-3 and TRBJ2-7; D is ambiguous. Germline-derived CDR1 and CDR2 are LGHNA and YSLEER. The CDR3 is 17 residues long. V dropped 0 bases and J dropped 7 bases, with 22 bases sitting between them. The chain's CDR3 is CASSQDWSTDTFEEQYF. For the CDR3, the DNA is TGCGCCAGCAGCCAAGATTGGTCCACAGACACATTTGAGGAGCAGTACTTC.

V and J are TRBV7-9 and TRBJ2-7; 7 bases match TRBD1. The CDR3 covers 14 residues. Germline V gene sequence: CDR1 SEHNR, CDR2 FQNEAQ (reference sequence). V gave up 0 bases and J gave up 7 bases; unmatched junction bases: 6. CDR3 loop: CASSLAPRGTEQYF. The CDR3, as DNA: TGTGCCAGCAGCTTAGCCCCCAGGGGGACGGAGCAGTACTTC.

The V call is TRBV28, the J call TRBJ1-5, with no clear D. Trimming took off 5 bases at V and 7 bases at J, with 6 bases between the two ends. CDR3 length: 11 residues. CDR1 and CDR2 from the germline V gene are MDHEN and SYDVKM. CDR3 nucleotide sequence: TGTGCCAGCAGTCATTTCCAGCCCCAGCATTTT. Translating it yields CASSHFQPQHF.

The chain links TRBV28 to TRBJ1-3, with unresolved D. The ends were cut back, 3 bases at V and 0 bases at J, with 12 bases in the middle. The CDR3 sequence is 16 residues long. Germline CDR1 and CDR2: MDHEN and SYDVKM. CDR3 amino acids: CASSLVQVLSGNTIYF. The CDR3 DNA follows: TGTGCCAGCAGTTTGGTGCAGGTCCTCTCTGGAAACACCATATATTTT.

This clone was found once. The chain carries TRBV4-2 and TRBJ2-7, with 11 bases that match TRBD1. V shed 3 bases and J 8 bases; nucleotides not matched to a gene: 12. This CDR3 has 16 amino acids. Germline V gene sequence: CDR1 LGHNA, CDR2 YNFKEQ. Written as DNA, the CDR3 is TGTGCCAGCAGCCAGGACCTCGGGACAGGGGGAAGCAAGCAGTACTTC. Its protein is CASSQDLGTGGSKQYF.

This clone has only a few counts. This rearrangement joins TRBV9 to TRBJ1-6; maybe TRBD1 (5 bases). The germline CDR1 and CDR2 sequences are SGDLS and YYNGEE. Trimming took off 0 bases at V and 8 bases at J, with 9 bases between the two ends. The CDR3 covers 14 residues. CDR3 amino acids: CASSVEGADSPLHF. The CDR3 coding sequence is TGTGCCAGCAGCGTAGAAGGGGCGGATTCACCCCTCCACTTT.

The CDR3 protein is CASSLDRDSQPQHF. The CDR3 DNA reads as TGTGCCAGCAGCTTGGACAGGGATAGCCAGCCCCAGCATTTT. This chain connects TRBV11-2 to TRBJ1-5; TRBD1 aligns across 8 bases. Trimming took 3 bases from V and 7 from J; bases not matched to a gene: 5. The V gene's germline CDR1 is SGHAT and CDR2 FQNNGV. The CDR3 length is 14 residues.

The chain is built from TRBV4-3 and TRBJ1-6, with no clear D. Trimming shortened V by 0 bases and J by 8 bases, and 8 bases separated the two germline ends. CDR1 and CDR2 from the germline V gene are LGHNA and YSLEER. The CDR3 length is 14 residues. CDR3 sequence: CASSQDWSDSPLHF. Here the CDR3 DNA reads TGCGCCAGCAGCCAAGATTGGTCAGATTCACCCCTCCACTTT.

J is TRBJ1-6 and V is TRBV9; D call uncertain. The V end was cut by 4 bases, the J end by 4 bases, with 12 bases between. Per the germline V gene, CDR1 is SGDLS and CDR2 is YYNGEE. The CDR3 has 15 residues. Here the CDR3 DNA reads TGTGCCAGCAGCCCGAGAGGTAGTTATAATTCACCCCTCCACTTT. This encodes CASSPRGSYNSPLHF.